Below, 25 T cell receptor beta chains from the same sample are listed, as sequenced in a study of spatial heterogeneity in lung cancer. As for time point: blood at routine non-recurrence follow-up after resection. The study sequenced unsorted whole RNA from tumor, nontumor lung or frozen PBMC. TCRdb re-analysed the 5' RACE reads in MiXCR, keeping a single row per CDR3 protein. The sample lists some 120,000 distinct CDR3 sequences, approximately 12% occurring once. The starting material was PBMCs, obtained at follow-up. The receptors here all came from a male donor with early-stage non-small cell lung cancer.

This clonotype appeared many times. The genes are TRBV28 and TRBJ2-2; 10 bases are shared with TRBD2. With V trimmed by 6 bases and J by 2 bases, 6 bases remained unmatched. This CDR3 is built from 16 residues. Germline values: CDR1 MDHEN, CDR2 SYDVKM. CDR3 sequence (DNA): TGTGCCAGCAGACCCGGGACTAGCGATAACACCGGGGAGCTGTTTTTT. Translated: CASRPGTSDNTGELFF.

This clonotype appeared a few times. The chain links TRBV10-3 to TRBJ1-5, with a tentative D call TRBD1 (6 bases). This CDR3 spans 13 amino acids. Trimming took off 5 bases at V and 4 bases at J, with 9 bases between the two ends. CDR1 is ENHRY and CDR2 is SYGVKD in the germline V gene. In nucleotides, the CDR3 is TGTGCCATCAGTTCGGGGGCGAATCAGCCCCAGCATTTT. Amino acids: CAISSGANQPQHF.

Ten or more counts support this clonotype. The chain links TRBV5-1 to TRBJ2-7; D unclear. The CDR3 spans 13 residues. The V end was cut by 5 bases, the J end by 0 bases, with 9 bases between. CDR1 is SGHRS and CDR2 is YFSETQ in the germline V gene. In DNA, the CDR3 is TGCGCCAGCAGTCCCTTCCTCTCCTACGAGCAGTACTTC. Encoded protein: CASSPFLSYEQYF.

This clonotype showed up many times. This chain connects TRBV7-9 to TRBJ2-5; D is undetermined. The length of the CDR3 is 15 residues. Germline CDR1 is SEHNR and CDR2 is FQNEAQ (reference sequence). Trimming stripped 5 bases from V and 1 base from J, with 14 bases between. The CDR3 DNA reads TGTGCCAGCAGCCCTGGGGTCATCTCCCAAGAGACCCAGTACTTC. It yields the protein CASSPGVISQETQYF.

This rearrangement joins TRBV7-9 to TRBJ1-1; unclear D gene. Germline CDR1 reads SEHNR; CDR2 reads FQNEAQ (reference sequence). V lost 5 bases and J lost 10, with 11 bases in between. This CDR3 contains 11 residues. CDR3 amino acids: CASSVGTGAFF. The CDR3 DNA sequence: TGTGCCAGCAGCGTAGGAACGGGAGCTTTCTTT.

Only a few counts were recorded for this clonotype. The chain combines TRBV7-9 with TRBJ1-4, with D uncertain. V shed 5 bases and J shed 8 bases, with 15 bases lying between them. From germline, CDR1 is SEHNR and CDR2 FQNEAQ (reference sequence). The CDR3 is 14 residues long. CDR3 sequence (DNA): TGTGCCAGCAGCCCCCAGCCCGGGAGCGAAAAACTGTTTTTT. This encodes CASSPQPGSEKLFF.

The V gene is TRBV28, the J gene TRBJ2-7; D may match TRBD1 or TRBD2 (5 bases each). The CDR3 extends over 15 amino acids. Germline V gives CDR1 MDHEN, CDR2 SYDVKM. V was pared by 5 bases and J by 3 bases, with 17 bases between. CDR3 DNA: TGTGCCAGCAGTGCCCTCGCAGGGACCAGCTACGAGCAGTACTTC. It codes for CASSALAGTSYEQYF.

The genes are TRBV15 and TRBJ1-5; no firm D call. V was pared by 0 bases and J by 0 bases, with 6 bases between. The germline V gene encodes CDR1 LNHNV and CDR2 YYDKDF (reference sequence). This CDR3 is built from 15 residues. CDR3 protein: CATSRDWDSNQPQHF. The CDR3 DNA sequence: TGTGCCACCAGCAGAGACTGGGATAGCAATCAGCCCCAGCATTTT.

This clonotype was observed a handful of times. This chain uses TRBV7-2 with TRBJ2-3; unclear D gene. The CDR3 length is 14 residues. Germline-derived CDR1 and CDR2 are SGHTA and FQGNSA. The ends were cut back, 4 bases at V and 2 bases at J, with 10 bases in the middle. The CDR3 coding sequence is TGTGCCAGCAGCTCCGGGTTGGTCACAGATACGCAGTATTTT. Its translation is CASSSGLVTDTQYF.

This clonotype has just a few counts. An end of the junction does not agree with germline; a read error may underlie this. This chain links TRBV7-7 with TRBJ2-2; D is perhaps TRBD1 (5 bases). The CDR3 is made up of 14 amino acids. Germline CDR1 reads SSHAT; CDR2 reads FNYEAQ (reference sequence). The CDR3 DNA follows: TGTGCTAGCAGCCGACAGACGAACACCGGGGAGCTGTTTTTT. As protein: CASSRQTNTGELFF. Full variable domain (missing parts from reference TRBV7-7 and TRBJ2-2): GAGVSQSPRYKVTKRGQDVTLRCDPISSHATLYWYQQALGQGPEFLTYFNYEAQPDKSGLPSDRFSAERPEGSISTLTIQRTEQRDSAMYRCASSRQTNTGELFFGEGSRLTVL.

The sample holds many counts of this clonotype. The chain has TRBV9 and TRBJ1-2, with TRBD1 as a possible D gene (5 bases). The CDR3 covers 15 residues. CDR1 and CDR2 from the germline V gene are SGDLS and YYNGEE. V was clipped by 0 bases and J by 4 bases, with 13 bases between them. CDR3 coding DNA: TGTGCCAGCAGCGTAGGACAGAGCATACTCTATGGCTACACCTTC. Its translation is CASSVGQSILYGYTF.

The chain recombines TRBV7-2 with TRBJ2-1; D gene ambiguous. CDR3 length: 14 amino acids. Germline CDR1 and CDR2: SGHTA and FQGNSA. The V and J ends lost 1 base and 2 bases respectively, with 6 bases between them. The CDR3 DNA follows: TGTGCCAGCAGCTTAGGGGCCACCTACAATGAGCAGTTCTTC. Amino acid sequence: CASSLGATYNEQFF.

This clonotype was seen more than once but under ten times. The chain couples TRBV19 to TRBJ2-1, with a weak D call TRBD1 (5 bases). Germline CDR1 LNHDA, CDR2 SQIVND (reference sequence). This CDR3 has 14 residues. V was shortened by 3 bases and J by 4 bases, with 10 bases between the two germline ends. CDR3 coding DNA: TGTGCCAGTAGTATGGGGCACGGATACAATGAGCAGTTCTTC. Residues: CASSMGHGYNEQFF.

This chain's CDR3 is CASSRKAGVQETQYF. CDR3 DNA: TGTGCCAGCAGCAGAAAGGCAGGGGTGCAAGAGACCCAGTACTTC. V usage is TRBV7-2 and J usage is TRBJ2-5; D is possibly TRBD1 (6 bases). This CDR3 is built from 15 residues. Germline lookup yields CDR1 SGHTA and CDR2 FQGNSA. Trimming shortened V by 5 bases and J by 2 bases, and 15 bases separated the two germline ends.

The V and J genes are TRBV10-3 and TRBJ2-7; D is undetermined. Germline V CDR1 and CDR2: ENHRY, SYGVKD. The CDR3 spans 13 residues. Trimming shortened V by 2 bases and J by 3 bases, and 8 bases separated the two germline ends. CDR3 coding DNA: TGTGCCATCAGTGAGGGACCGCTCTACGAGCAGTACTTC. Its protein product is CAISEGPLYEQYF.

This clonotype was counted only a few times. V usage is TRBV20-1 and J usage is TRBJ1-2; 7 bases align to TRBD1. Germline values: CDR1 DFQATT, CDR2 SNEGSKA (reference sequence). The CDR3 is made up of 14 amino acids. Germline trimming cut 5 bases from V and 3 bases from J; bases unmatched to any gene: 9. The CDR3 is CSAETGRIDYGYTF. CDR3 DNA sequence: TGCAGTGCTGAGACAGGGAGAATCGACTATGGCTACACCTTC.

This chain joins TRBV30 and TRBJ2-5; 11 bases match TRBD2. This CDR3 is 15 amino acids long. In germline, CDR1 is GTSNPN, CDR2 SVGIG (reference sequence). Trimming at V came to 2 bases and at J to 5 bases, leaving 7 bases not matched to a gene. CDR3 in amino acids: CAWSLTSGAVETQYF. As DNA, the CDR3 is TGTGCCTGGAGTTTGACTAGCGGGGCCGTGGAGACCCAGTACTTC.

This clonotype showed up many times. The rearrangement links TRBV5-1 to TRBJ2-5; D uncertain. CDR1 is SGHRS, CDR2 YFSETQ, per germline. With 7 bases removed from V and 2 bases from J, the gap between germline ends came to 9 bases. This CDR3 is built from 12 residues. The CDR3 bases are TGCGCCAGCTTCAGGCATCAAGAGACCCAGTACTTC. Its protein product is CASFRHQETQYF.

This clonotype has more than one count but fewer than ten. The chain is built from TRBV2 and TRBJ2-1; no clear D. CDR3 length equals 14 residues. CDR1 is SNHLY and CDR2 is FYNNEI in the germline V gene. V was shortened by 4 bases and J by 1 base, with 8 bases between the two germline ends. CDR3 bases: TGTGCCAGCAGTGCGCGCCGGTCCTACAATGAGCAGTTCTTC. It specifies CASSARRSYNEQFF.

Many counts were recorded for this clonotype. V is TRBV7-3 and J is TRBJ1-1; D call uncertain. The V gene's germline CDR1 is SGHTA and CDR2 FQGTGA. The CDR3 spans 13 residues. V was cut by 6 bases and J by 1 base, with 9 bases left in between. CDR3 nucleotides: TGTGCCAGCAGGTCCCTCCGGAACACTGAAGCTTTCTTT. It specifies CASRSLRNTEAFF.

This clonotype was seen a handful of times. V and J are TRBV6-2 or TRBV6-3 and TRBJ2-7, with TRBD1 matching over 7 bases. The CDR3 has 17 residues. Germline V gene lookup returns CDR1 MNHEY and CDR2 SVGEGT. Trimming took 6 bases from V and 2 from J; bases not matched to a gene: 16. CDR3 nucleotides: TGTGCCAGCAGCCTACCCAGTTACAGGGGACAGACCTACGAGCAGTACTTC. The encoded protein is CASSLPSYRGQTYEQYF.

The rearrangement links TRBV12-3 or TRBV12-4 to TRBJ1-1; maybe TRBD1 (5 bases). The CDR3 runs 13 residues. V was trimmed by 4 bases and J by 2 bases, leaving 8 bases between them. The CDR3 here is CASSWRGNTEAFF. The CDR3 DNA reads as TGTGCCAGCAGTTGGAGGGGTAACACTGAAGCTTTCTTT.

Many counts were recorded for this clonotype. The V gene is TRBV6-2 or TRBV6-3, the J gene TRBJ2-7; no definite D call. The V gene's germline CDR1 is MNHEY and CDR2 SVGEGT. Trimming took off 7 bases at V and 0 bases at J, with 10 bases between the two ends. This CDR3 is 13 amino acids long. This chain's CDR3 is CASKVTSSYEQYF. In nucleotides, the CDR3 is TGTGCCAGCAAGGTGACGAGCTCCTACGAGCAGTACTTC.

V gene TRBV28 combines with J gene TRBJ2-7; 10 bases agree with TRBD1. The CDR3 runs 15 residues. The V gene end was trimmed by 3 bases and the J gene end by 0 bases; junction bases not matched to a gene: 2. Germline V CDR1 and CDR2: MDHEN, SYDVKM. The CDR3 DNA sequence: TGTGCCAGCAGTTTCCGGACAGGGGGCTCCTACGAGCAGTACTTC. As protein: CASSFRTGGSYEQYF.

Only a few counts were recorded for this clonotype. The chain couples TRBV12-3 or TRBV12-4 to TRBJ2-3, with D uncertain. CDR3 length: 11 amino acids. V lost 5 bases, J lost 6 bases, and 6 bases lay in between. Written as DNA, the CDR3 is TGTGCCAGCAGTCCAAGGGATACGCAGTATTTT. Protein sequence: CASSPRDTQYF.